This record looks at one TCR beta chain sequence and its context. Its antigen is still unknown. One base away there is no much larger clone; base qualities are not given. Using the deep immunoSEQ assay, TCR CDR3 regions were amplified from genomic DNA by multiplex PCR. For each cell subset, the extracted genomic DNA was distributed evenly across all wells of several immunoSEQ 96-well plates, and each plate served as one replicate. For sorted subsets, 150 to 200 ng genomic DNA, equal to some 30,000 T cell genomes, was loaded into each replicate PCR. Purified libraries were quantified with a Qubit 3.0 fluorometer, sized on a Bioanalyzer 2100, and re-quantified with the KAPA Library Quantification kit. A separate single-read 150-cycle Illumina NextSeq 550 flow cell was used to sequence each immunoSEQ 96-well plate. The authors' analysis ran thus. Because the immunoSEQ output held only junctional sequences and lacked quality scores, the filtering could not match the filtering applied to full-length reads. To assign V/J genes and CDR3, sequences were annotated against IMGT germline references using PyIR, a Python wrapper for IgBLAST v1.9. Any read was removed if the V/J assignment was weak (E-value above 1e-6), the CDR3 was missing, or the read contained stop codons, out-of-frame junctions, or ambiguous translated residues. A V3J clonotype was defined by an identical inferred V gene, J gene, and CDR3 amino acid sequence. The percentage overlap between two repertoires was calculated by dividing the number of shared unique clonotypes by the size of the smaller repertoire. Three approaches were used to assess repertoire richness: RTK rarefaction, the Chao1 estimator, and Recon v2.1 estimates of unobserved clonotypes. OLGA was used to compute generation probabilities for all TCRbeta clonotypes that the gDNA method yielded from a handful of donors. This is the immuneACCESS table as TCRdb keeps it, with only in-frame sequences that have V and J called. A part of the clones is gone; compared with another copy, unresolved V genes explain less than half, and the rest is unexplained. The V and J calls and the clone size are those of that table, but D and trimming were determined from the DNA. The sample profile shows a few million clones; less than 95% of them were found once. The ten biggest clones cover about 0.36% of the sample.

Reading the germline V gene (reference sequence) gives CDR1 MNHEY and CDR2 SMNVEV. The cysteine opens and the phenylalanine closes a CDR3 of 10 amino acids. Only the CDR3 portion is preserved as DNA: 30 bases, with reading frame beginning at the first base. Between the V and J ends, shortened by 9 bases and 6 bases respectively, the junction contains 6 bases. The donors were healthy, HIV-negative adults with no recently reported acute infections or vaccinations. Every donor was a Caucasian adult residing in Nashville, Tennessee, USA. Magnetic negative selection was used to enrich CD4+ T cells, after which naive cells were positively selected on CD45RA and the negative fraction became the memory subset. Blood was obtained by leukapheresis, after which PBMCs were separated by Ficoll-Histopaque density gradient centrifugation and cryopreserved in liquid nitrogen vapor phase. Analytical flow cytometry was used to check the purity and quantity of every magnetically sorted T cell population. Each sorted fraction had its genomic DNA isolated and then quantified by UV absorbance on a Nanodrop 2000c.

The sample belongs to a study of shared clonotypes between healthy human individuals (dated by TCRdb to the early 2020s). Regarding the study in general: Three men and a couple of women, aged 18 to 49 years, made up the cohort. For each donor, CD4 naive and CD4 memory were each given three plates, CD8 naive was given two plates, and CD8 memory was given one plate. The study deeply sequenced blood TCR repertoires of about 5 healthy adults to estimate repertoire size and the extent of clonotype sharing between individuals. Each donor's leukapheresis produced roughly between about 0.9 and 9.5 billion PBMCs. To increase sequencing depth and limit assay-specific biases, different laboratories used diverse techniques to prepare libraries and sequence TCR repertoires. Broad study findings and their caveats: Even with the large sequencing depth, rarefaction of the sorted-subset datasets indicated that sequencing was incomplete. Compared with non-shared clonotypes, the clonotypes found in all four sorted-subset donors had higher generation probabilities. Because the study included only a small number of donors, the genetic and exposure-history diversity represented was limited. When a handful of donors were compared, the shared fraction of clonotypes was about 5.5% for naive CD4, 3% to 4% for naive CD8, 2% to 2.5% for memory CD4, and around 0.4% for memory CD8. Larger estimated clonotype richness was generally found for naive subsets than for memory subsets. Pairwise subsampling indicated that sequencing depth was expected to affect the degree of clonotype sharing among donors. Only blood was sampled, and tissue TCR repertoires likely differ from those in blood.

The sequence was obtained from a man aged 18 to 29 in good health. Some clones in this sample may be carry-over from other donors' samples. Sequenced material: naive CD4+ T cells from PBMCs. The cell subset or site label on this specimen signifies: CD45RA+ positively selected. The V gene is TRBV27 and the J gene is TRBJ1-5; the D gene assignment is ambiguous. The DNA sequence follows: TGTGCCAGACTCCGTCAGCCCCAGCATTTT. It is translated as CARLRQPQHF.